Sequencing of this T cell receptor (beta chain) was carried out in a study of T cell clonality in common variable immunodeficiency. Findings and caveats of the study: Compared with healthy controls, CVID subjects showed increased TCRbeta clonality, mostly in about a third. Common variable immunodeficiency TCR beta sequences reportedly had fewer deletions and N-nucleotide insertions.

The table lists this clone with many counts. The antigen is undetermined. The read terminates 3 residues ahead of where the CDR3 ends, so the germline J gene completes it. TCRdb's copy holds only in-frame clones and misses some; the assay was immunoSEQ multiplex PCR. The repertoire consists of roughly 34,000 clones, none detected only once. CVID meant reduced serum IgG, IgA and/or IgM plus specific antibody deficiency. Patients and controls were mostly of Caucasian heritage. CDR1 is SEHNR, CDR2 FQNEAQ, per germline (reference sequence). Trimming cost V 5 bases and J 4 bases, with 17 bases left between them. The CDR3 has 15 amino acids.

V is TRBV7-9 and J is TRBJ2-5; D may be TRBD1 (6 bases). The sequenced sample consisted of peripheral blood mononuclear cells. This clonotype originated in a human donor with common variable immunodeficiency. CDR3 in amino acids: CASSPPPGQSETQYF. Partial CDR3 DNA: TGTGCCAGCAGCCCTCCCCCTGGACAGTCAGAGACC.